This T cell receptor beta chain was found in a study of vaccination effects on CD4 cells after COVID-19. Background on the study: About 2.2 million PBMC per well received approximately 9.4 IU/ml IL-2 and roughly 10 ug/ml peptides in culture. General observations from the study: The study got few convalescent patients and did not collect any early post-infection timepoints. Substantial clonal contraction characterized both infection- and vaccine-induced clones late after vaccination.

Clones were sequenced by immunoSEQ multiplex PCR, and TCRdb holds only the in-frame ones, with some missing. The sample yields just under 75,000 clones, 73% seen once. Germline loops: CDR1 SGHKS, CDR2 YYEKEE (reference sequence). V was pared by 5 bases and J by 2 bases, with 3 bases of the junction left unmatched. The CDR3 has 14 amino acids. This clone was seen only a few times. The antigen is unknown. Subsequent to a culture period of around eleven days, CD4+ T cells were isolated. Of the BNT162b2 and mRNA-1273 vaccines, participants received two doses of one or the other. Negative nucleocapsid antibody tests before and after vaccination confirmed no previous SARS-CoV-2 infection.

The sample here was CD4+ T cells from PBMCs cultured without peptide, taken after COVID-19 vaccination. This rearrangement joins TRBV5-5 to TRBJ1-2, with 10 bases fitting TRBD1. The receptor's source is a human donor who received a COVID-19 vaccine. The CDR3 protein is CASRTGQGNYGYTF. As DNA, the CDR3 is TGTGCCAGCAGGACGGGACAGGGGAACTATGGCTACACCTTC.